This T cell receptor (beta chain) was identified in a study of post-analysis software for immune sequencing data. Study context: The disease courses covered relapsing-remitting, secondary progressive and progressive-relapsing multiple sclerosis.

Incorporated into the TCR beta cDNA libraries were unique molecular identifiers, which served to reduce PCR and sequencing biases. TCRdb re-derived calls from the PCR reads in MiXCR, one entry per CDR3 protein. The top ten clones hold around 4.7% of a sample with 650,000 to 850,000 distinct CDR3 sequences, 46% of them seen once. General study findings and limits: Patients carried four or five TRBV segments more frequently than controls did, and TRBV5-6, TRBV5-1 and TRBV20-1 were among them.

Germline CDR1 is MDHEN and CDR2 is SYDVKM. The length of the CDR3 is 12 residues. The trim removed 5 bases at V and 13 bases at J, leaving 6 bases unmatched. This clonotype was seen a handful of times. Its antigen remains unidentified. The source of this sequence is a girl aged 5-17 years with multiple sclerosis. Source material: blood. V usage is TRBV28 and J usage is TRBJ2-1; 9 nucleotides line up with TRBD2. The CDR3 DNA is TGTGCCAGCAGTATGACTAGCGGCTTACAGTTCTTC. As protein: CASSMTSGLQFF.